These 30 T cell receptor beta chains share one sample of origin, sequenced in a study of blood T cell repertoires in COVID-19. Clones were sequenced by immunoSEQ multiplex PCR, and TCRdb holds only the in-frame ones, with some missing. The repertoire holds 200,000 to 300,000 clones, with 80% to 95% as singletons. The specimen was peripheral blood. These receptors were obtained from a man aged 30 to 39 with COVID-19, enrolled during active disease.

The chain couples TRBV5-1 to TRBJ1-2; TRBD1 agrees at 7 bases. Germline CDR1 and CDR2: SGHRS and YFSETQ. The CDR3 has 15 residues. Unmatched junction bases numbered 14, after V lost 4 bases and J lost 8 bases. The CDR3 here is CASSPGQERLAGYTF. Here the CDR3 DNA reads TGCGCCAGCAGCCCTGGACAGGAAAGGTTAGCCGGCTACACCTTC. Drawing the rest from reference TRBV5-1 and TRBJ1-2, the complete variable domain is KAGVTQTPRYLIKTRGQQVTLSCSPISGHRSVSWYQQTPGQGLQFLFEYFSETQRNKGNFPGRFSGRQFSNSRSEMNVSTLELGDSALYLCASSPGQERLAGYTFGSGTRLTVV.

For this clone: The sample carries other DNA sequences with the same CDR3. The chain carries TRBV9 and TRBJ1-6, with TRBD1 matching 10 bases. The V segment lost 0 bases and the J segment 7 bases; nucleotides outside the gene matches: 1. Germline CDR1 SGDLS, CDR2 YYNGEE. The CDR3 extends over 15 amino acids. The CDR3 DNA follows: TGTGCCAGCAGCGTAGAGGGACAGGGGAATTCACCCCTCCACTTT. Protein: CASSVEGQGNSPLHF.

The rearrangement joins TRBV7-3 to TRBJ2-1; the match to TRBD2 covers 8 bases. The CDR3 is 17 residues long. V was pared by 1 base and J by 1 base, with 6 bases of the junction left unmatched. Germline V gives CDR1 SGHTA, CDR2 FQGTGA. CDR3 bases: TGTGCCAGCAGCTTAATTCCGGGCGGGGGGTCCTACAATGAGCAGTTCTTC. Amino acid sequence: CASSLIPGGGSYNEQFF.

The chain has TRBV19 and TRBJ1-4; TRBD1 matches 8 bases. This CDR3 region has 14 residues. V shed 3 bases and J 7 bases; nucleotides not matched to a gene: 4. Germline V gene lookup returns CDR1 LNHDA and CDR2 SQIVND (reference sequence). CDR3 sequence (DNA): TGTGCCAGTAGTATCGGACAGGGTGGTGAAAAACTGTTTTTT. Protein product: CASSIGQGGEKLFF. Using reference TRBV19 and TRBJ1-4 for the parts outside the CDR3, the full variable domain is DGGITQSPKYLFRKEGQNVTLSCEQNLNHDAMYWYRQDPGQGLRLIYYSQIVNDFQKGDIAEGYSVSREKKESFPLTVTSAQKNPTAFYLCASSIGQGGEKLFFGSGTQLSVL.

The gene calls are TRBV30 and TRBJ1-5, with D perhaps TRBD1 (5 bases). CDR1 and CDR2 (germline): GTSNPN, SVGIG (reference sequence). CDR3 length: 14 amino acids. V was trimmed by 0 bases and J by 5 bases, leaving 11 bases between them. In DNA form, the CDR3 reads TGTGCCTGGAGTGTGGGGGGTCCCGATCAGCCCCAGCATTTT. The encoded protein is CAWSVGGPDQPQHF.

The chain joins TRBV27 to TRBJ2-2; D is perhaps TRBD2 (5 bases). Germline values: CDR1 MNHEY, CDR2 SMNVEV (reference sequence). The CDR3 contains 13 residues. The V gene lost 5 bases and the J gene lost 5 bases, with 9 bases spanning the gap. The CDR3 loop reads CASSMDSTGELFF. CDR3 nucleotides: TGTGCCAGCAGTATGGACTCGACCGGGGAGCTGTTTTTT.

In DNA, the CDR3 is TGTGCCAGCAGTGAAAACAGGGGCAATCAGCCCCAGCATTTT. This sequence encodes CASSENRGNQPQHF. The gene calls are TRBV2 and TRBJ1-5; D possibly corresponds to TRBD1 (6 bases). V lost 2 bases to trimming and J lost 2 bases, with 7 bases between them. The CDR3 sequence is 14 residues long. CDR1 is SNHLY and CDR2 is FYNNEI in the germline V gene.

The gene calls are TRBV3-1 (or the pseudogene TRBV3-2) and TRBJ1-6; no clear D gene. The V end was cut by 0 bases, the J end by 8 bases, with 14 bases between. The CDR3 is 16 amino acids. Germline CDR1 is LGHDT and CDR2 is YNNKEL (reference sequence). CDR3 amino acids: CASSQEFGVGDSPLHF. CDR3 coding DNA: TGTGCCAGCAGCCAAGAGTTTGGGGTCGGGGATTCACCCCTCCACTTT.

The V call is TRBV7-9, the J call TRBJ1-2, with 11 bases matching TRBD1. After removal of 1 base from V and 7 bases from J, the junction contained 5 bases not matched to a gene. From germline, CDR1 is SEHNR and CDR2 FQNEAQ (reference sequence). The CDR3 consists of 15 residues. The CDR3 DNA is TGTGCCAGCAGCTTAGGAGGACAGGGGGCGCTTGGCTACACCTTC. Amino acids: CASSLGGQGALGYTF.

Only one count was recorded for this clone. V is TRBV11-2 and J is TRBJ1-2, with 7 bases matching TRBD1. From germline, CDR1 is SGHAT and CDR2 FQNNGV. This CDR3 contains 17 residues. Germline trimming cut 5 bases from V and 3 bases from J; bases unmatched to any gene: 15. CDR3 sequence (DNA): TGTGCCAGCAGCCCGCTAGGGGCACAGGGGCCCTACTATGGCTACACCTTC. This sequence encodes CASSPLGAQGPYYGYTF.

CDR3 DNA sequence: TGCGCCAGCAGCCAAGGGCCAAAAGCGGGGGCCTCCTACGAGCAGTACTTC. Its translation is CASSQGPKAGASYEQYF. The V and J genes are TRBV4-1 and TRBJ2-7; 8 bases map to TRBD2. Germline V gene lookup returns CDR1 MGHRA and CDR2 YSYEKL. There are 17 residues in the CDR3. J was trimmed by 0 bases and V by 1 base; bases with no gene match: 8.

This clone was seen just once. The chain has TRBV29-1 and TRBJ1-1; weak D call: TRBD1 (6 bases). The CDR3 is made up of 14 amino acids. CDR1 and CDR2 (germline): SQVTM, ANQGSEA. V was clipped by 6 bases and J by 3 bases, with 17 bases between them. CDR3 DNA: TGCAGCGTGGTCCCCGGGACACAATACACTGAAGCTTTCTTT. The encoded protein is CSVVPGTQYTEAFF.

The DNA of the CDR3 is TGCGCCAGCAGCAAGGGACAGAGCACAGATACGCAGTATTTT. This sequence encodes CASSKGQSTDTQYF. J is TRBJ2-3 and V is TRBV5-1; TRBD1 matches 7 bases. V gave up 4 bases and J gave up 0 bases; unmatched junction bases: 2. The CDR3 covers 14 residues. Germline CDR1 is SGHRS and CDR2 is YFSETQ.

This chain connects TRBV24-1 to TRBJ2-7; a possible D gene is TRBD1 (6 bases). This CDR3 spans 14 amino acids. CDR1 is KGHDR and CDR2 is SFDVKD in the germline V gene. Trimming removed 4 bases from V and 5 bases from J, with 14 bases in between. CDR3 residues: CATSDPGQPNEQYF. The DNA for the CDR3 is TGTGCCACCAGTGACCCAGGACAGCCTAACGAGCAGTACTTC.

The chain recombines TRBV7-6 with TRBJ2-2; 8 bases are shared with TRBD1. The CDR3 has 15 residues. The V and J ends lost 1 base and 3 bases, in that order; junction bases with no gene match: 1. Germline V lookup: CDR1 SGHVS, CDR2 FNYEAQ. CDR3 bases: TGTGCCAGCAGCTTAGAACAGGGGGACACCGGGGAGCTGTTTTTT. Its protein is CASSLEQGDTGELFF.

To note about this clone: Other DNA sequences in the same sample also yield this CDR3. The chain combines TRBV5-1 with TRBJ1-4; TRBD1 matches at 10 bases. The trim removed 4 bases at V and 8 bases at J, leaving 5 bases unmatched. CDR3 length: 14 residues. From germline, CDR1 is SGHRS and CDR2 YFSETQ. CDR3 amino acids: CASSLGQGNEKLFF. The CDR3 region has the DNA TGCGCCAGCAGCCTGGGACAGGGGAACGAAAAACTGTTTTTT. Filled out from reference TRBV5-1 and TRBJ1-4, the complete variable domain reads KAGVTQTPRYLIKTRGQQVTLSCSPISGHRSVSWYQQTPGQGLQFLFEYFSETQRNKGNFPGRFSGRQFSNSRSEMNVSTLELGDSALYLCASSLGQGNEKLFFGSGTQLSVL.

This chain uses TRBV9 with TRBJ1-2; perhaps TRBD1 as D (5 bases). Germline V lookup: CDR1 SGDLS, CDR2 YYNGEE. This CDR3 has 14 amino acids. Trimming shortened V by 4 bases and J by 7 bases, and 17 bases separated the two germline ends. The CDR3 region has the DNA TGTGCCAGCAGCTCAACAGTGGGGACTCTTGGCTACACCTTC. Translated, it gives CASSSTVGTLGYTF.

The rearrangement joins TRBV5-1 to TRBJ1-3; the D gene is possibly TRBD1 (6 bases). The V end was cut by 2 bases, the J end by 0 bases, with 15 bases between. Germline V gene data show CDR1 as SGHRS and CDR2 as YFSETQ. This CDR3 region has 17 residues. CDR3 sequence (DNA): TGCGCCAGCAGCTTAATGGGGGCTCAAATCTCTGGAAACACCATATATTTT. Its protein product is CASSLMGAQISGNTIYF.

The chain couples TRBV30 to TRBJ2-5; D gene uncertain. Deletions cut 0 bases from V and 3 bases from J, with 14 bases between. This CDR3 contains 15 residues. CDR1 and CDR2 from the germline V gene are GTSNPN and SVGIG (reference sequence). As DNA, the CDR3 is TGTGCCTGGAGTGTTTCTCTGGGCCCCGAAGAGACCCAGTACTTC. Protein sequence: CAWSVSLGPEETQYF.

The chain uses TRBV18 and TRBJ1-2; 8 nucleotides match TRBD1. CDR1 is KGHSH and CDR2 is LQKENI in the germline V gene. V shed 6 bases and J 3 bases; nucleotides not matched to a gene: 3. The CDR3 covers 13 residues. CDR3 residues: CASSTGGDYGYTF. CDR3 in DNA: TGTGCCAGCTCCACAGGGGGAGACTATGGCTACACCTTC.

The chain couples TRBV5-1 to TRBJ1-2, with TRBD1 identical over 7 bases. The J segment lost 4 bases and the V segment lost 4 bases, leaving 7 bases of the junction unmatched. The CDR3 has 14 amino acids. Germline V CDR1 and CDR2: SGHRS, YFSETQ. CDR3 coding DNA: TGCGCCAGCAGCGTAGACAGGGTGGGCTATGGCTACACCTTC. Its protein product is CASSVDRVGYGYTF. The full variable domain, with the rest looked up from reference TRBV5-1 and TRBJ1-2, is KAGVTQTPRYLIKTRGQQVTLSCSPISGHRSVSWYQQTPGQGLQFLFEYFSETQRNKGNFPGRFSGRQFSNSRSEMNVSTLELGDSALYLCASSVDRVGYGYTFGSGTRLTVV.

The V gene is TRBV7-6, the J gene TRBJ1-1; the match to TRBD1 covers 11 bases. Trimming cost V 0 bases and J 6 bases; bases outside gene matches: 3. The germline gives CDR1 SGHVS, CDR2 FNYEAQ. The CDR3 is 15 amino acids. The CDR3: CASSLAGQGAAEAFF. The CDR3 coding sequence is TGTGCCAGCAGCTTAGCCGGACAGGGGGCGGCTGAAGCTTTCTTT.

The V gene is TRBV6-6, the J gene TRBJ1-5, with D hard to call. Germline CDR1 is MNHNY and CDR2 is SVGAGI (reference sequence). The CDR3 consists of 15 residues. With 0 bases removed from V and 5 bases from J, the gap between germline ends came to 11 bases. In nucleotides, the CDR3 is TGTGCCAGCAGTTACTCTGTTGGGCGATATCAGCCCCAGCATTTT. As protein: CASSYSVGRYQPQHF.

The chain carries TRBV7-9 and TRBJ2-2; D gene ambiguous. The germline V gene has CDR1 SEHNR and CDR2 FQNEAQ (reference sequence). V was shortened by 2 bases and J by 3 bases, with 7 bases between the two germline ends. CDR3 length equals 14 residues. The CDR3 region is CASSLTDYTGELFF. CDR3 DNA: TGTGCCAGCAGCTTAACAGATTACACCGGGGAGCTGTTTTTT.

CDR3: CASSLNGQGANYGYTF. CDR3 coding DNA: TGTGCCAGCAGCCTCAACGGACAGGGGGCAAACTATGGCTACACCTTC. The J gene is TRBJ1-2, the V gene TRBV5-5; TRBD1 agrees at 11 bases. The CDR3 contains 16 residues. CDR1 is SGHKS and CDR2 is YYEKEE in the germline V gene (reference sequence). The V and J ends lost 4 bases and 2 bases, in that order; junction bases with no gene match: 7.

This chain links TRBV12-5 with TRBJ2-7, with D perhaps TRBD2 (6 bases). CDR3 length: 17 residues. Trimming left V 3 bases short and J 2 bases short, with 20 bases between. Germline V gene lookup returns CDR1 LGHNT and CDR2 FRNRAP. Here the CDR3 reads CASGFAQWGGVAYEQYF. CDR3 in DNA: TGTGCTAGTGGTTTCGCACAGTGGGGCGGGGTGGCCTACGAGCAGTACTTC.

This chain joins TRBV24-1 and TRBJ2-1; D uncertain. This CDR3 region has 12 residues. Trimming removed 3 bases from V and 8 bases from J, with 7 bases in between. Per the germline V gene, CDR1 is KGHDR and CDR2 is SFDVKD. CDR3 in DNA: TGTGCCACCAGTGATCGGAGCGATGAGCAGTTCTTC. This translates into CATSDRSDEQFF.

The genes are TRBV11-2 and TRBJ1-5, with D possibly TRBD1 on 5 matching bases. CDR3 length equals 14 residues. V shed 1 base and J shed 3 bases, with 7 bases lying between them. CDR1 is SGHAT, CDR2 FQNNGV, per germline. CDR3 in DNA: TGTGCCAGCAGCTTAGGCAGGGTCAATCAGCCCCAGCATTTT. Translating it yields CASSLGRVNQPQHF.

In its sample, this clone was seen once. The chain recombines TRBV30 with TRBJ1-3; no firm D call. The germline V gene encodes CDR1 GTSNPN and CDR2 SVGIG (reference sequence). With 0 bases removed from V and 6 bases from J, the gap between germline ends came to 3 bases. The CDR3 has 11 amino acids. This chain's CDR3 is CAWSVKNTIYF. The CDR3 DNA reads as TGTGCCTGGAGTGTTAAAAACACCATATATTTT.

CDR3 nucleotides: TGTGCCAGCAGCGTAGAGGGGCAGGGCAGGGATACGCAGTATTTT. This sequence encodes CASSVEGQGRDTQYF. The chain couples TRBV9 to TRBJ2-3; TRBD1 might be the D (5 bases). Germline CDR1 is SGDLS and CDR2 is YYNGEE. V was clipped by 0 bases and J by 6 bases, with 14 bases between them. The CDR3 has 15 residues.